The present entry profiles one TCR beta chain with its context. It has no known antigen specificity. Base quality data are lacking; no much larger clone is found one base away. This entry comes from a study of vaccination effects on CD4 cells after COVID-19 (dated by TCRdb to between 2020 and 2023). Looking at the study overall: Each participant got two doses of an mRNA SARS-CoV-2 vaccine, either BNT162b2 or mRNA-1273. The full study included roughly 10 COVID-19 convalescent patients and a few SARS-CoV-2-naive healthy vaccine recipients. SARS-CoV-2 spike-specific CD4+ TCR repertoires were compared before and after mRNA vaccination in COVID-19 convalescent patients and in infection-naive vaccine recipients. The Oncomine TCR Beta short-read assay on an Illumina iSeq 100 was used to sequence cultures from other donors in the study. In two convalescent patients, pre-vaccine samples were collected 16 days and one week ahead of the first dose, 142 and 148 days after COVID-19 diagnosis.

From the germline V gene (reference sequence), CDR1 is LGHDT and CDR2 is YNNKEL. Reading from cysteine to phenylalanine, the CDR3 counts 15 amino acids. Left in the record is the CDR3 DNA by itself, 45 bases read in frame from the first base. V and J lose 4 bases and 4 bases, and a span of 14 bases separates them. Libraries were built with the immunoSEQ multiplex PCR assay. TCR beta CDR3 sequencing was performed on DNA from the cultured, isolated CD4+ T cells. The published analysis was carried out like this. Non-productive TCR sequences were removed and reads were trimmed to the CDR3 region, keeping CDR3s of at least 7 amino acids. The MANAFEST web app was used to pick out antigen-specific clonotypes by comparing their expansion in peptide wells with that in reference cultures. For clones to be considered positive, expansion at FDR<0.05 versus reference and all other wells, an odds ratio above 5, and a frequency above 0.1% in two replicate wells were required. Clonotypes significantly expanded in SARS-CoV-2 spike wells and in at least one common cold coronavirus spike condition were defined as cross-reactive. Using the stringdist R package, CDR3 similarity was measured by Levenshtein distance, and unrooted trees were constructed with ape in R 3.6.1. Imported from immuneACCESS, the table was reduced by TCRdb to in-frame sequences with V and J called. These copies leave out some clones; in studies compared against another copy, an unresolved V gene accounts for under half, and the cause of the remainder is not known. D and trimming were read from the DNA, whereas the V and J calls and clone size are those reported in that table. The sample table holds 45,000 to 70,000 clones, of which around 82% were seen once. The top ten clonotypes cover approximately 5% of the sample.

In the ViraFEST assay, PBMC were stimulated with viral peptide pools, and TCR sequencing was then used to find antigen-specific CD4+ T cell clonotypes based on their expansion. After less than eleven days of culture, CD4+ T cells were isolated with the EasySep CD4+ T cell isolation kit. Convalescent patients had PCR-confirmed SARS-CoV-2 infection between March and December 2020, before Alpha, Beta and Delta variants emerged in the United States. A few million PBMC per well were cultured with approximately 10 ug/ml peptides in IMDM containing 5% human AB serum, about 9 IU/ml IL-2 and gentamicin. For the negative control culture condition, an HIV-1 Nef peptide pool was used. On days 3 and 7, half of the culture medium was replaced with fresh IL-2-containing medium. Unless noted otherwise, every peptide stimulation condition was grown in triplicate wells. Using Ficoll-Paque Plus gradient centrifugation, PBMC were separated from whole blood and then either used fresh or cryopreserved at -140C. The QIAamp micro DNA kit was used to extract genomic DNA from the cultured CD4+ T cells.

Beyond this particular receptor, the publication reports: Marked clonal contraction was observed in both infection-induced and vaccine-induced clones at late post-vaccination timepoints, consistent with waning T cell responses. Only a small number of convalescent patients were included, and no early post-infection timepoints were available, which limited the study. Among convalescent patients, the spike-reactive repertoire after vaccination was made up mainly of new vaccine-induced clones that were largely distinct from the clones induced by infection.

This sequence uses TRBV3-1 (or the pseudogene TRBV3-2) and TRBJ1-5; the D gene is unclear. The clonotype comes from a human donor who had a prior SARS-CoV-2 infection. Sequenced material: CD4+ T cells from PBMCs cultured with HIV peptides, taken before COVID-19 vaccination. Per the publication, the cell subset or site label means: HIV-1 Nef peptide pool negative control/reference culture. The DNA sequence is TGTGCCAGCAGCCGAGATCCGGGGAGTAATCAGCCCCAGCATTTT. This gives the protein CASSRDPGSNQPQHF.